This T cell receptor (beta chain) was profiled in a study of blood T cell repertoires in COVID-19. This clone showed up just once. This CDR3 has 16 amino acids. V trimming: 6 bases; J trimming: 2 bases; junction bases outside the gene matches: 8. Germline V CDR1 and CDR2: ENHRY, SYGVKD. The assay was immunoSEQ multiplex PCR, and TCRdb's table has in-frame clones only and misses some. The sample consists of approximately 140,000 clones, under 85% of them appearing once. The sample taken for sequencing was peripheral blood. This rearrangement joins TRBV10-3 to TRBJ1-1; 11 bases line up with TRBD1. The clonotype was recovered from a man aged 40-49 years with active or convalescent COVID-19. This chain's CDR3 is CAIRTGQGAGNTEAFF. CDR3 in DNA: TGTGCCATCAGAACAGGACAGGGGGCGGGCAACACTGAAGCTTTCTTT.